Listed below are T cell receptor beta chains from one sample, sequenced in a study of OX40 agonist ivuxolimab in advanced cancers. Sequencing was performed with immunoSEQ multiplex PCR; in TCRdb, only in-frame clones are kept and a portion is missing. The sample has 60,000 to 80,000 clones, approximately 83% seen once; the top ten hold nearly 4.5%. Sequencing used CD4+ or CD8+ T cells sorted from blood, obtained in a trial of the OX40 agonist ivuxolimab. The source is an adult with an advanced solid tumor such as melanoma, head and neck, liver or kidney cancer. Both conserved end residues are part of each CDR3. The D gene is left open where the match is weak. Clone size, where shown, is once, few, many, or a class for clones that have expanded.

j_call	d_call	clone_size	v_call	cdr3_aa	cdr3_nt
TRBJ2-5	-	-	TRBV6-5	CASSYESGGGQETQYF	TGTGCCAGCAGTTACGAGTCAGGGGGAGGACAAGAGACCCAGTACTTC
TRBJ1-2	-	few	TRBV18	CASSPFTDASVYGYTF	TGTGCCAGCTCACCATTCACGGACGCCTCTGTCTATGGCTACACCTTC
TRBJ2-3	-	-	TRBV6-1	CASSRDYGFADTQYF	TGTGCCAGCAGTAGAGACTACGGATTCGCAGATACGCAGTATTTT
TRBJ2-5	TRBD1	-	TRBV6-1	CASSEVRGETQYF	TGTGCCAGCAGTGAAGTCAGGGGGGAGACCCAGTACTTC
TRBJ1-1	-	-	TRBV6-5	CASSFTDTGIAFF	TGTGCCAGCAGTTTCACCGATACAGGGATAGCTTTCTTT
TRBJ2-1	-	once	TRBV27	CASSPQISLEQFF	TGTGCCAGCAGTCCTCAGATAAGTCTTGAGCAGTTCTTC
TRBJ1-1	-	-	TRBV6-6	CASSPQGLEAFF	TGTGCCAGCAGCCCACAGGGTCTCGAAGCTTTCTTT
TRBJ1-2	-	-	TRBV6-1	CASRIGLLGGYTF	TGTGCCAGCAGGATCGGACTTTTAGGGGGCTACACCTTC
TRBJ1-1	-	-	TRBV5-1	CASSGAGVSTEAFF	TGCGCCAGCAGCGGGGCAGGGGTAAGCACTGAAGCTTTCTTT
TRBJ1-5	TRBD1	-	TRBV11-2	CASSLTGGDQPQHF	TGTGCCAGCAGCCTGACAGGGGGCGATCAGCCCCAGCATTTT
TRBJ1-1	-	-	TRBV14	CASSQQTVAEAFF	TGTGCCAGCAGCCAACAGACAGTGGCTGAAGCTTTCTTT
TRBJ2-2	TRBD1	-	TRBV2	CASSEDRGLTGELFF	TGTGCCAGCAGCGAGGACAGGGGGCTCACCGGGGAGCTGTTTTTT
TRBJ2-7	TRBD1	-	TRBV27	CASRNPGQGANEQYF	TGTGCCAGCAGAAACCCGGGACAGGGGGCCAACGAGCAGTACTTC
TRBJ2-2	TRBD2	-	TRBV6-6	CASSYRSGGTGELFF	TGTGCCAGCAGTTACCGTAGCGGGGGTACCGGGGAGCTGTTTTTT
TRBJ1-2	-	-	TRBV2	CASSESGLGGYTF	TGTGCCAGCAGTGAAAGTGGATTAGGAGGCTACACCTTC
TRBJ1-4	-	-	TRBV15	CATSSDRGIMNEKLFF	TGTGCCACCAGCAGCGACCGGGGCATAATGAATGAAAAACTGTTTTTT
TRBJ1-1	-	-	TRBV6-6	CASSYLGNTEAFF	TGTGCCAGCAGTTACCTGGGGAACACTGAAGCTTTCTTT
TRBJ2-2	-	-	TRBV5-1	CASSPANTGELFF	TGCGCCAGCTCGCCAGCGAACACCGGGGAGCTGTTTTTT
TRBJ1-5	TRBD1	-	TRBV7-2	CASSFYGTGLSNQPQHF	TGTGCCAGCAGCTTTTACGGGACAGGGCTTAGCAATCAGCCCCAGCATTTT